Listed here are 22 T cell receptor beta chains from one sample, sequenced in a study of Ad26.COV2.S vaccination and SARS-CoV-2 variants. Some clones are missing from TCRdb's copy, which holds only in-frame ones; the method was immunoSEQ multiplex PCR. The sample lists about 410,000 clones, around nine tenths occurring once. This sample's treatment: some 20 received Ad26.COV2.S at low or high dose, single or two shots; a few received placebo; per-sample allocation not given. Sample collection was performed on day 63 after the first vaccine or placebo injection. The material was peripheral blood, obtained in a trial of Ad26.COV2.S vaccine versus placebo. These TCRs come from a person between 18 and 60 years old who received the Ad26.COV2.S COVID-19 vaccine or a placebo.

The V and J genes are TRBV21-1 and TRBJ1-2; the table's D call of TRBD1 was not tested on the DNA. TRBV21-1 is designated a pseudogene. There are 18 residues in the CDR3. The CDR3 DNA reads TGTGCCAGCAGCAACCAAAGTCCCGGACAGGCCTCTAACTATGGCTACACCTTC. Translation: CASSNQSPGQASNYGYTF.

V is TRBV4-1 and J is TRBJ2-7; 7 bases are shared with TRBD2. Per germline, CDR1 MGHRA and CDR2 YSYEKL. This CDR3 has 15 amino acids. Losses at the gene ends were 1 base for V and 2 bases for J; bases not matched to a gene: 5. The CDR3 reads CASSQVASGTYEQYF. The CDR3 bases are TGCGCCAGCAGCCAAGTGGCTAGCGGTACCTACGAGCAGTACTTC.

V and J are TRBV5-5 and TRBJ1-1; D not certain. The V and J ends lost 0 bases and 0 bases respectively, with 6 bases between them. The CDR3 extends over 14 amino acids. Germline lookup yields CDR1 SGHKS and CDR2 YYEKEE (reference sequence). CDR3 in DNA: TGTGCCAGCAGCTTGGTGTTTGTGAACACTGAAGCTTTCTTT. The encoded protein is CASSLVFVNTEAFF.

This clone was seen once. The chain couples TRBV30 to TRBJ2-1; unclear D gene. CDR1 is GTSNPN and CDR2 is SVGIG in the germline V gene (reference sequence). The CDR3 runs 13 residues. V shed 2 bases and J shed 7 bases, with 12 bases lying between them. As DNA, the CDR3 is TGTGCCTGGAGTATGCTAGGCAAAAATGAGCAGTTCTTC. It yields the protein CAWSMLGKNEQFF.

The V and J genes are TRBV4-3 and TRBJ1-4; D is unresolved. Trimming cost V 3 bases and J 3 bases, with 11 bases left between them. The CDR3 totals 15 residues. Looked up from germline, CDR1 is LGHNA and CDR2 is YSLEER. This chain's CDR3 is CASSQASRANEKLFF. The CDR3 bases are TGCGCCAGCAGCCAGGCTTCCCGGGCTAATGAAAAACTGTTTTTT.

The table lists this clone with a count of one. The V gene is TRBV4-1, the J gene TRBJ2-3; D gene uncertain. There are 13 residues in the CDR3. V lost 0 bases and J 6 bases, leaving 7 bases between the germline ends. Germline V gene lookup returns CDR1 MGHRA and CDR2 YSYEKL. CDR3 DNA: TGCGCCAGCAGCCAAGATTACCGTGATACGCAGTATTTT. It translates to CASSQDYRDTQYF.

The chain couples TRBV2 to TRBJ1-2; 7 nucleotides line up with TRBD1. J lost 8 bases, V lost 8 bases, and 14 bases had no gene match. This CDR3 is 14 amino acids long. Germline V CDR1 and CDR2: SNHLY, FYNNEI. CDR3 sequence reads: CASGPGTEARGYTF. Written as DNA, the CDR3 is TGTGCCAGCGGTCCCGGGACAGAAGCTAGGGGCTACACCTTC.

The chain links TRBV6-5 to TRBJ1-6; 9 bases align to TRBD1. This CDR3 comprises 14 residues. Germline-derived CDR1 and CDR2 are MNHEY and SVGAGI. The V and J ends lost 6 bases and 10 bases, in that order; junction bases with no gene match: 7. The CDR3 protein is CASSPGQGVSPLHF. In DNA, the CDR3 is TGTGCCAGCAGCCCGGGACAGGGTGTATCACCCCTCCACTTT.

This clone appeared once. A junction boundary mismatches the germline segment, possibly from a read error. The chain combines TRBV5-4 with TRBJ2-2; 8 bases are shared with TRBD2. CDR1 SGHNT and CDR2 YYREEE come from the germline V gene (reference sequence). The CDR3 is 15 amino acids. The CDR3 protein is CPSRPGGEFAGELFF. The CDR3 DNA sequence: TGTCCCAGCAGACCGGGGGGGGAGTTTGCCGGGGAGCTGTTTTTT.

The genes are TRBV27 and TRBJ2-7; 11 bases align to TRBD2. The CDR3 has 15 amino acids. Germline loops: CDR1 MNHEY, CDR2 SMNVEV (reference sequence). V trimming: 5 bases; J trimming: 2 bases; junction bases outside the gene matches: 5. The DNA for the CDR3 is TGTGCCAGCAGTCCGCAACTAGCGGGGGCCTACGAGCAGTACTTC. Translated, it gives CASSPQLAGAYEQYF.

The CDR3 region is CASTQGTGKTFF. The CDR3 DNA reads TGTGCCAGCACCCAGGGGACAGGGAAAACTTTCTTT. The chain carries TRBV27 and TRBJ1-1, with TRBD1 matching over 9 bases. With 7 bases clipped from V and 12 bases from J, the junction kept 9 bases outside the gene matches. The germline gives CDR1 MNHEY, CDR2 SMNVEV (reference sequence). The CDR3 runs 12 residues.

Written as DNA, the CDR3 is TGTGCCAGCAACCTCGCCGGGACTCCAGAGACCCAGTACTTC. Encoded protein: CASNLAGTPETQYF. The chain combines TRBV13 with TRBJ2-5, with D possibly matching TRBD2 (6 bases). This CDR3 contains 14 residues. Germline CDR1 reads PRHDT; CDR2 reads FYEKMQ (reference sequence). The V end lost 7 bases, the J end lost 4 bases, and 16 bases lay between the germline ends.

The chain is built from TRBV18 and TRBJ1-5; TRBD1 agrees at 7 bases. The length of the CDR3 is 15 residues. Germline assignment: CDR1 KGHSH and CDR2 LQKENI. V shed 2 bases, J shed 4 bases, and the junction held 5 bases outside the gene matches. Written as DNA, the CDR3 is TGTGCCAGCTCACCATCGCAGACAGGGAATCAGCCCCAGCATTTT. Its translation is CASSPSQTGNQPQHF.

J is TRBJ2-1 and V is TRBV11-3; 7 nucleotides line up with TRBD2. Germline V lookup: CDR1 SGHNT, CDR2 YENEEA. The V gene end was trimmed by 3 bases and the J gene end by 0 bases; junction bases not matched to a gene: 2. There are 15 residues in the CDR3. Here the CDR3 reads CASSLGGSSYNEQFF. CDR3 coding DNA: TGTGCCAGCAGCTTGGGCGGGAGCTCCTACAATGAGCAGTTCTTC.

This chain uses TRBV11-3 with TRBJ1-2; D gene unclear. V lost 0 bases, J lost 14 bases, and 19 bases lay in between. This CDR3 is 14 amino acids long. CDR1 and CDR2 from the germline V gene are SGHNT and YENEEA. DNA for the CDR3: TGTGCCAGCAGCTTAGATCTCCCCGGACCTAGGAAGACCTTC. Translated: CASSLDLPGPRKTF.

The CDR3 DNA reads as TGTGCCAGCAGAGGGCCCAATGGAGCGGGAGGCTACGAGCAGTACTTC. Its translation: CASRGPNGAGGYEQYF. This chain uses TRBV28 with TRBJ2-7; 9 nucleotides align to TRBD2. The V gene's germline CDR1 is MDHEN and CDR2 SYDVKM. With V trimmed by 6 bases and J by 3 bases, 12 bases remained unmatched. The length of the CDR3 is 16 residues.

On this clone: A read error likely explains this, since a far larger clone differs by one base. The same CDR3 arises from other DNA sequences in this sample as well. This chain joins TRBV5-5 and TRBJ2-7, with unresolved D. The CDR3 consists of 11 residues. Trimming took off 5 bases at V and 4 bases at J, with 7 bases between the two ends. CDR1 and CDR2 from the germline V gene are SGHKS and YYEKEE (reference sequence). The CDR3, as DNA: TGTGCCAGCAGTTACTCGTACGAGCAGTACTTC. Residues: CASSYSYEQYF. Full variable domain (outside the CDR3, taken from reference TRBV5-5 and TRBJ2-7): DAGVTQSPTHLIKTRGQQVTLRCSPISGHKSVSWYQQVLGQGPQFIFQYYEKEERGRGNFPDRFSARQFPNYSSELNVNALLLGDSALYLCASSYSYEQYFGPGTRLTVT.

This chain joins TRBV12-3 or TRBV12-4 and TRBJ2-3; no firm D call. The CDR3 has 13 amino acids. Trimming cost V 3 bases and J 8 bases, with 12 bases left between them. This CDR3 reads CASSFPGQTTQYF. Here the CDR3 DNA reads TGTGCCAGCAGTTTCCCCGGGCAGACTACGCAGTATTTT.

The chain is built from TRBV19 and TRBJ2-1; 8 bases agree with TRBD1. V gave up 0 bases and J gave up 9 bases; unmatched junction bases: 13. Germline CDR1 and CDR2: LNHDA and SQIVND (reference sequence). CDR3 size: 17 residues. Here the CDR3 DNA reads TGTGCCAGTAGTATAGATGGCCCAGGGGGCGCTTTTGGTGAGCAGTTCTTC. Protein product: CASSIDGPGGAFGEQFF.

The rearrangement joins TRBV7-9 to TRBJ2-1; either TRBD1 or TRBD2 may fit D (6 bases each). Trimming took 5 bases from V and 5 from J, leaving 13 bases between them. The length of the CDR3 is 14 residues. Germline CDR1 reads SEHNR; CDR2 reads FQNEAQ (reference sequence). The CDR3 loop reads CASSRRGPDNEQFF. CDR3 coding DNA: TGTGCCAGCAGCCGACGGGGGCCGGACAATGAGCAGTTCTTC.

J is TRBJ2-3 and V is TRBV28, with D perhaps TRBD1 or TRBD2 (5 bases each). This CDR3 has 18 residues. Trimming cost V 7 bases and J 5 bases, with 28 bases left between them. CDR1 MDHEN and CDR2 SYDVKM come from the germline V gene. The CDR3: CASNYSPRRPRDGDTQYF. CDR3 in DNA: TGTGCCAGCAACTACTCCCCTCGGCGCCCCCGGGACGGAGATACGCAGTATTTT. The whole variable domain, filled in from reference TRBV28 and TRBJ2-3, reads DVKVTQSSRYLVKRTGEKVFLECVQDMDHENMFWYRQDPGLGLRLIYFSYDVKMKEKGDIPEGYSVSREKKERFSLILESASTNQTSMYLCASNYSPRRPRDGDTQYFGPGTRLTVL.

This clone was seen only a few times. The genes are TRBV6-2 or TRBV6-3 and TRBJ2-7; a weak D match, TRBD1 (6 bases). CDR1 is MNHEY and CDR2 is SVGEGT in the germline V gene. This CDR3 is built from 17 residues. Trimming left V 6 bases short and J 4 bases short, with 25 bases between. Here the CDR3 reads CASSRLSRGLVGYEQYF. CDR3 nucleotide sequence: TGTGCCAGCAGCCGACTGTCCAGGGGATTAGTGGGTTACGAGCAGTACTTC.